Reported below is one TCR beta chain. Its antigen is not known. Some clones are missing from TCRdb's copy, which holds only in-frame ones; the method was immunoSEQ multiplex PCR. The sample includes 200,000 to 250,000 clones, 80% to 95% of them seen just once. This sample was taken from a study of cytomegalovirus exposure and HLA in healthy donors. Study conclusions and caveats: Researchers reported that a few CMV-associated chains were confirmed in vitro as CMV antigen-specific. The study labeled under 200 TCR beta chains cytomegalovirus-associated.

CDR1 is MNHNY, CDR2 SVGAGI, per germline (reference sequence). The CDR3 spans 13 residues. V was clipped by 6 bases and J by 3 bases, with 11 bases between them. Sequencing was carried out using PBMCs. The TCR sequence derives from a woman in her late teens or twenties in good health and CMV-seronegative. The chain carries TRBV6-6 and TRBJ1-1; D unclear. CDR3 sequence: CASRQASHTEAFF. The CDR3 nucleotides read TGTGCCAGCAGGCAGGCATCTCACACTGAAGCTTTCTTT.